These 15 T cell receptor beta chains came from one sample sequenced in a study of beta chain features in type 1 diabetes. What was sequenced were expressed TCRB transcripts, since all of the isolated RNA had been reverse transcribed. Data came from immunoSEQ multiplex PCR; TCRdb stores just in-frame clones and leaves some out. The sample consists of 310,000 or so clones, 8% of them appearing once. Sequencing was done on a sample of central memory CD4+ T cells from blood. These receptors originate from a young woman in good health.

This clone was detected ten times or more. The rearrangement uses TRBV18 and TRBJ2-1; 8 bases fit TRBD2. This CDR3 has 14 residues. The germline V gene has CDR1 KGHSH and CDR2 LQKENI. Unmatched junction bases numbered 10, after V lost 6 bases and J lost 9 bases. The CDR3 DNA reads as TGTGCCAGCTCGCTAATAGCGGGAAGGGGTGAGCAGTTCTTC. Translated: CASSLIAGRGEQFF.

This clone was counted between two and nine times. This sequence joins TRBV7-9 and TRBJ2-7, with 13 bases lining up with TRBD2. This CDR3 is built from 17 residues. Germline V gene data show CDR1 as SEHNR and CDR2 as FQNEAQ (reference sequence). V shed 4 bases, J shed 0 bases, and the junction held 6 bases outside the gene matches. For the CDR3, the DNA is TGTGCCAGCAGCTCACCGGGACTAGCGGGATTCTCCTACGAGCAGTACTTC. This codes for CASSSPGLAGFSYEQYF. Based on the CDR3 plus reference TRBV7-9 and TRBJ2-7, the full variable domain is DTGVSQNPRHKITKRGQNVTFRCDPISEHNRLYWYRQTLGQGPEFLTYFQNEAQLEKSRLLSDRFSAERPKGSFSTLEIQRTEQGDSAMYLCASSSPGLAGFSYEQYFGPGTRLTVT.

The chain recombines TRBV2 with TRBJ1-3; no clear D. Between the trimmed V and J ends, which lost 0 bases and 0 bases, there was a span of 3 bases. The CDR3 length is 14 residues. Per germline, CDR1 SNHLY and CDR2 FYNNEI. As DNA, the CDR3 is TGTGCCAGCAGTGAAGCGCTCTCTGGAAACACCATATATTTT. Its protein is CASSEALSGNTIYF.

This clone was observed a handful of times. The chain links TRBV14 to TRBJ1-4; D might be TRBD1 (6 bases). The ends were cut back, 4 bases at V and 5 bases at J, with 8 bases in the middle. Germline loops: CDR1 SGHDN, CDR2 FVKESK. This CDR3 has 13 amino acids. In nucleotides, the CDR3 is TGTGCCAGCAGCCGGGGGCAGAATGAAAAACTGTTTTTT. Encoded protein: CASSRGQNEKLFF. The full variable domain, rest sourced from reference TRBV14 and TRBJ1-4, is EAGVTQFPSHSVIEKGQTVTLRCDPISGHDNLYWYRRVMGKEIKFLLHFVKESKQDESGMPNNRFLAERTGGTYSTLKVQPAELEDSGVYFCASSRGQNEKLFFGSGTQLSVL.

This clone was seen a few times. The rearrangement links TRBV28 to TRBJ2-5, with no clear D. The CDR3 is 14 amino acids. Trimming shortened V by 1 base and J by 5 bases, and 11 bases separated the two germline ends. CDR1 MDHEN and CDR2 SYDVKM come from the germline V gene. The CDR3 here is CASSLSDRAETQYF. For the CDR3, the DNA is TGTGCCAGCAGTTTATCAGACCGAGCGGAGACCCAGTACTTC.

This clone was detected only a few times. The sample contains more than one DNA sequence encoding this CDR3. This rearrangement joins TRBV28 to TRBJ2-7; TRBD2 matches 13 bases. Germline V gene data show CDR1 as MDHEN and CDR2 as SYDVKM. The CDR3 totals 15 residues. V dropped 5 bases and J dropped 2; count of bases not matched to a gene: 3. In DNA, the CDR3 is TGTGCCAGCAGTCCTGGACTAGCGGGAGCCTACGAGCAGTACTTC. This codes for CASSPGLAGAYEQYF.

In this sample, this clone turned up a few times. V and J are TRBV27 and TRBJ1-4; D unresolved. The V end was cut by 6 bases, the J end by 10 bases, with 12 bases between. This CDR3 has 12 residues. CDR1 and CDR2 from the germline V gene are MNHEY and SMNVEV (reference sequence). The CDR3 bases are TGTGCCAGCAGGTCGGTCTCCGGAAAACTGTTTTTT. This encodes CASRSVSGKLFF. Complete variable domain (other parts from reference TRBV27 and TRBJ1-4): EAQVTQNPRYLITVTGKKLTVTCSQNMNHEYMSWYRQDPGLGLRQIYYSMNVEVTDKGDVPEGYKVSRKEKRNFPLILESPSPNQTSLYFCASRSVSGKLFFGSGTQLSVL.

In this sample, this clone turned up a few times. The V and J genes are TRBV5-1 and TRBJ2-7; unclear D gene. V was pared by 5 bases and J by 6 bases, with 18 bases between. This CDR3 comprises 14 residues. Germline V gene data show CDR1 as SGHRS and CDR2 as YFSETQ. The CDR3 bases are TGCGCCAGCAGATCAGAGATGGGCTCCCGCGAGCAGTACTTC. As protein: CASRSEMGSREQYF.

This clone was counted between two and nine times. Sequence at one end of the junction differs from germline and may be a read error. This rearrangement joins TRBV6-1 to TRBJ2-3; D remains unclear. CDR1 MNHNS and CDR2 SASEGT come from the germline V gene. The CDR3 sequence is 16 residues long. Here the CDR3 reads CAISESAVLSTDTQYF. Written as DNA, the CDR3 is TGTGCCATCAGTGAGAGTGCAGTCTTGAGCACAGATACGCAGTATTTT.

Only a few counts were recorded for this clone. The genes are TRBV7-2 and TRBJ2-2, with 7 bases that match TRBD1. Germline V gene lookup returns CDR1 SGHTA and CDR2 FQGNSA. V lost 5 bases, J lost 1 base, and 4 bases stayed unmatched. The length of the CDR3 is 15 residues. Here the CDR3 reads CASSMRTGNTGELFF. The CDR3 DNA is TGTGCCAGCAGCATGAGGACAGGGAACACCGGGGAGCTGTTTTTT.

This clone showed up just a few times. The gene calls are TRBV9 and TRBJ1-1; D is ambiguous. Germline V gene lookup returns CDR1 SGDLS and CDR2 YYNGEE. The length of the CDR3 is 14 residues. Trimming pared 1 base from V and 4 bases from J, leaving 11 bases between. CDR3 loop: CASSVLSVGTEAFF. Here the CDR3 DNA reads TGTGCCAGCAGCGTACTAAGTGTCGGCACTGAAGCTTTCTTT.

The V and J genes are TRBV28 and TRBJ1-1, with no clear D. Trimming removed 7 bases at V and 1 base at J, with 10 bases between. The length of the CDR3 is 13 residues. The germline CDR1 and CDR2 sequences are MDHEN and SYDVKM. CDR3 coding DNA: TGTGCCAGCATTAGGTCGGCGAACACTGAAGCTTTCTTT. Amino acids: CASIRSANTEAFF.

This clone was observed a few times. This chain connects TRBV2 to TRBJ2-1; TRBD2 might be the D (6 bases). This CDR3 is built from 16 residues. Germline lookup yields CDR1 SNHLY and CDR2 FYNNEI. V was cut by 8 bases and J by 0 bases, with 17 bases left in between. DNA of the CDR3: TGTGCCAGCTGTCAACGCGGGACGAGCTCCTACAATGAGCAGTTCTTC. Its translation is CASCQRGTSSYNEQFF.

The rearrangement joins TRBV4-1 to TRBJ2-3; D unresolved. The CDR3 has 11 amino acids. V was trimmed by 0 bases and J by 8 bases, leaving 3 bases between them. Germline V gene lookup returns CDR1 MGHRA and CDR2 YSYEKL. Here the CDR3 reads CASSQEGTQYF. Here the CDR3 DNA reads TGCGCCAGCAGCCAAGAGGGTACGCAGTATTTT.

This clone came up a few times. Written as DNA, the CDR3 is TGTGCCAGCAGCCAAGTTTTCCAAGAGACCCAGTACTTC. It specifies CASSQVFQETQYF. The V call is TRBV14, the J call TRBJ2-5, with D unclear. Trimming shortened V by 1 base and J by 1 base, and 4 bases separated the two germline ends. The CDR3 spans 13 residues. Germline loops: CDR1 SGHDN, CDR2 FVKESK.